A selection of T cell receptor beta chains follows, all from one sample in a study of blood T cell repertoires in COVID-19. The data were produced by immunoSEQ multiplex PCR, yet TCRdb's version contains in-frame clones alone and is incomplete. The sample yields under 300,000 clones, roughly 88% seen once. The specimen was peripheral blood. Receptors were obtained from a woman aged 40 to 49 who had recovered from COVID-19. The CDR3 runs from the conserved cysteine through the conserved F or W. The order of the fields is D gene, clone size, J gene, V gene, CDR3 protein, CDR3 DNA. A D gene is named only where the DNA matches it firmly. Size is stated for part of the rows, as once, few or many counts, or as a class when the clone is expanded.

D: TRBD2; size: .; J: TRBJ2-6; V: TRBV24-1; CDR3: CATSGEGGTGANVLTF; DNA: TGTGCCACCAGTGGAGAGGGAGGGACTGGGGCCAACGTCCTGACTTTC
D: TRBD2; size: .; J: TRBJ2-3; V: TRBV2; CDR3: CASRLTSGYTDTQYF; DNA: TGTGCCAGCAGATTGACTAGCGGGTACACAGATACGCAGTATTTT
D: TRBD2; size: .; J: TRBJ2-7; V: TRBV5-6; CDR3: CASSLVGGEQYF; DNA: TGTGCCAGCAGCCTGGTCGGGGGGGAGCAGTACTTC
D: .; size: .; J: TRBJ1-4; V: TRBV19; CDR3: CASNRRDEKLFF; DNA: TGTGCCAGTAACCGGCGGGATGAAAAACTGTTTTTT
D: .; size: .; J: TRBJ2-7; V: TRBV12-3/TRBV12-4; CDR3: CASSLELYYEQYF; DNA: TGTGCCAGCAGTTTAGAACTGTATTACGAGCAGTACTTC
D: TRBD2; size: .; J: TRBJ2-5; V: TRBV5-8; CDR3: CASSLRGGRETQYF; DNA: TGTGCCAGCAGCCTCCGGGGGGGGCGAGAGACCCAGTACTTC
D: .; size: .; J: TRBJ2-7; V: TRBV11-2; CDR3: CASRVTEYSYEQYF; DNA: TGTGCCAGCAGGGTGACAGAGTACTCCTACGAGCAGTACTTC
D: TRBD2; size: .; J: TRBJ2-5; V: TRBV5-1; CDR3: CASSGTSGPGAQYF; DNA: TGCGCCAGCAGCGGGACTAGCGGACCGGGAGCCCAGTACTTC
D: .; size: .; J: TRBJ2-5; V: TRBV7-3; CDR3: CASSLDRETQYF; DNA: TGTGCCAGCAGCCTAGACAGGGAGACCCAGTACTTC
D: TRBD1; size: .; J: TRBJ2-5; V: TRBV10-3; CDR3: CAISESLTGSETQYF; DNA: TGTGCCATCAGTGAGTCCCTGACAGGGTCAGAGACCCAGTACTTC
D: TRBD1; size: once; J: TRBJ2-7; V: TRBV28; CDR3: CASSLERGRYEQYF; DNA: TGTGCCAGCAGTCTCGAAAGGGGGCGATACGAGCAGTACTTC
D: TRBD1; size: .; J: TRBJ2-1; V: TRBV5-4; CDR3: CASSRSFDRGEGQFF; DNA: TGTGCCAGCAGCCGCTCCTTTGACAGGGGCGAAGGGCAGTTCTTC
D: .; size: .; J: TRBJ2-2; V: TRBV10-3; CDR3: CAISATNPRDQELFF; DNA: TGTGCCATCAGTGCAACTAACCCGCGGGATCAGGAGCTGTTTTTT
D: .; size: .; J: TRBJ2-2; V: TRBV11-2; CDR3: CASSFTNTGELFF; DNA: TGTGCCAGCAGCTTCACGAACACCGGGGAGCTGTTTTTT
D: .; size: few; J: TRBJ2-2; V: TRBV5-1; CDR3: CASSFSSGTSTGELFF; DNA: TGCGCCAGCAGCTTTTCATCCGGGACAAGCACCGGGGAGCTGTTTTTT